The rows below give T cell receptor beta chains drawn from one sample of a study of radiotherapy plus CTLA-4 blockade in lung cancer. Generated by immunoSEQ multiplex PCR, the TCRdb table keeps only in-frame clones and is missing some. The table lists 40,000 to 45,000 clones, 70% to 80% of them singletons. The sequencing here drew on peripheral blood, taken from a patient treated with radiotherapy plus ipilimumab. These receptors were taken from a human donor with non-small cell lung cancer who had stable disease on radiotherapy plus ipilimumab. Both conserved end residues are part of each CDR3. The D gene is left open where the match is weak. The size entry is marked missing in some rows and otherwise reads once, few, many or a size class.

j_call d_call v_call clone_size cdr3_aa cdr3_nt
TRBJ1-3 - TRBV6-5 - CASSRPTGSRNTIYF TGTGCCAGCAGTCGTCCCACAGGGAGCCGGAACACCATATATTTT
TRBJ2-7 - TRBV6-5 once CASSSRTFTGEQYF TGTGCCAGCAGTTCACGGACTTTCACCGGCGAGCAGTACTTC
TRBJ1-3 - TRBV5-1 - CASSLETENGNTIYF TGCGCCAGCAGCTTGGAGACAGAAAACGGAAACACCATATATTTT
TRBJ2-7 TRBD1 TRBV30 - CAWSVRDSLAFYEQYF TGTGCCTGGAGTGTTCGGGACAGCCTGGCGTTTTACGAGCAGTACTTC
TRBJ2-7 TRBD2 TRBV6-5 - CASSYTSGGAYEQYF TGTGCCAGCAGTTACACTAGCGGGGGGGCCTACGAGCAGTACTTC
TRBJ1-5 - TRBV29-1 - CSVLTVPNQPQHF TGCAGCGTCCTGACAGTACCCAATCAGCCCCAGCATTTT
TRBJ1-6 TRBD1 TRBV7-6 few CASSLVPGRGYNSPLHF TGTGCCAGCAGCTTAGTGCCCGGCAGGGGGTATAATTCACCCCTCCACTTT
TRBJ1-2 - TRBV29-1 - CSVEYPRGGVGYGYTF TGCAGCGTTGAATACCCCCGTGGAGGGGTGGGCTATGGCTACACCTTC
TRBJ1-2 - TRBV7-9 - CASSEGEGYTF TGTGCCAGCAGCGAGGGAGAAGGCTACACCTTC
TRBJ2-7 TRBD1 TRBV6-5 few CASSKGQDQYF TGTGCCAGCAGTAAGGGACAGGACCAGTACTTC
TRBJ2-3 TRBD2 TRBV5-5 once CASSFELRGGTDTQYF TGTGCCAGCAGCTTTGAACTCCGCGGGGGGACAGATACGCAGTATTTT
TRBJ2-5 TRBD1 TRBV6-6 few CASSYSRQGTGTQYF TGTGCCAGCAGTTACTCGAGACAGGGGACAGGGACCCAGTACTTC
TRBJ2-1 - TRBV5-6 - CASSFQGFLGDEQFF TGTGCCAGCAGCTTTCAGGGATTCTTGGGTGATGAGCAGTTCTTC
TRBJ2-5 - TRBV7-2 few CASSLGVQETQYF TGTGCCAGCAGCCTCGGGGTCCAAGAGACCCAGTACTTC
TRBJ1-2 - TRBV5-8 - CASSLFLGYTF TGTGCCAGCAGCTTGTTTCTGGGCTACACCTTC
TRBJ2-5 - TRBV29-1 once CSVDGVKSVETQYF TGCAGCGTTGACGGAGTTAAGAGCGTCGAGACCCAGTACTTC
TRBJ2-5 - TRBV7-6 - CASKQGYQETQYF TGTGCCAGCAAACAGGGATACCAAGAGACCCAGTACTTC